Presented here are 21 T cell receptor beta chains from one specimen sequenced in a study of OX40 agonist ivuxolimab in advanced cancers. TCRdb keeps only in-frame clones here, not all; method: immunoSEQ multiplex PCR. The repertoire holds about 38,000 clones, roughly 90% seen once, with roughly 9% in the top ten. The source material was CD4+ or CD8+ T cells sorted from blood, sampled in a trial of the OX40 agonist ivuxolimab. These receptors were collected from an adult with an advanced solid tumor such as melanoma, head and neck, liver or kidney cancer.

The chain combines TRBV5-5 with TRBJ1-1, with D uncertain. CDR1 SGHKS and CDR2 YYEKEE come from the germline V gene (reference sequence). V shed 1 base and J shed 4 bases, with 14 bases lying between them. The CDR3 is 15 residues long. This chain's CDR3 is CASSLSVGIGTEAFF. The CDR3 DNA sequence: TGTGCCAGCAGCTTGAGCGTGGGTATCGGCACTGAAGCTTTCTTT.

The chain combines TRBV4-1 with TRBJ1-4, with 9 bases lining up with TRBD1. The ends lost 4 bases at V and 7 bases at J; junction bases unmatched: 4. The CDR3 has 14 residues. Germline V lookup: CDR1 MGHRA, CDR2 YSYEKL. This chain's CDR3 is CASSRTGAGEKLFF. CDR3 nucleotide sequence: TGCGCCAGCAGCCGGACAGGGGCGGGTGAAAAACTGTTTTTT.

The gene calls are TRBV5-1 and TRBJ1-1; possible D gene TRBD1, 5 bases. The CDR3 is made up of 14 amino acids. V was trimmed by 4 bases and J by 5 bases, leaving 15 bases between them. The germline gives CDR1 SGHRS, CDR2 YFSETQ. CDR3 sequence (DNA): TGCGCCAGCAGCCCTGTTGGGACTGGGACTGAAGCTTTCTTT. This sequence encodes CASSPVGTGTEAFF.

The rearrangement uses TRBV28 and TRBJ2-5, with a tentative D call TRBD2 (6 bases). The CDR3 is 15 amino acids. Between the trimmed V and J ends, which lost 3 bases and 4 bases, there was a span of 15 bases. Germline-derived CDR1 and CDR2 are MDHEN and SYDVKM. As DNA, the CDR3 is TGTGCCAGCAGTTTCTCCCTTAGCGGCGGAGAGACCCAGTACTTC. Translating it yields CASSFSLSGGETQYF. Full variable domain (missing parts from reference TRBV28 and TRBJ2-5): DVKVTQSSRYLVKRTGEKVFLECVQDMDHENMFWYRQDPGLGLRLIYFSYDVKMKEKGDIPEGYSVSREKKERFSLILESASTNQTSMYLCASSFSLSGGETQYFGPGTRLLVL.

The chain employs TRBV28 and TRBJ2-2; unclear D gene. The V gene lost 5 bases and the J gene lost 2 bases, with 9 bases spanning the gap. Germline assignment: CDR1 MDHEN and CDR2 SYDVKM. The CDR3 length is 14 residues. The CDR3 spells CASSPSSNTGELFF. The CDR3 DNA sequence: TGTGCCAGCAGTCCATCTAGTAACACCGGGGAGCTGTTTTTT.

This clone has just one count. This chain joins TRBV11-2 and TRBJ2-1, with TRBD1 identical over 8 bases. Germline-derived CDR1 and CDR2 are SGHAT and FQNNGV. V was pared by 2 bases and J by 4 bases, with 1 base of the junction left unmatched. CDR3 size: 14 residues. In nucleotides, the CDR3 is TGTGCCAGCAGCTTATACAGGGGGTACAATGAGCAGTTCTTC. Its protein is CASSLYRGYNEQFF.

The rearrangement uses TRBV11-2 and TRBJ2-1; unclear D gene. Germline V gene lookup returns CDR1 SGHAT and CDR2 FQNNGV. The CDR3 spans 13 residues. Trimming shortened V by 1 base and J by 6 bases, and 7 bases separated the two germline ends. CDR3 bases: TGTGCCAGCAGCTTAGGGCCCGCCAATGAGCAGTTCTTC. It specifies CASSLGPANEQFF.

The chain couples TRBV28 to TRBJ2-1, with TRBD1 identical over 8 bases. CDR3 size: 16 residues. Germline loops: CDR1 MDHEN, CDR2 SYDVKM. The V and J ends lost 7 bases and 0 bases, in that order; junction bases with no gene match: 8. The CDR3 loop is CASNKQGVSSYNEQFF. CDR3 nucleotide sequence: TGTGCCAGCAATAAACAGGGGGTCAGCTCCTACAATGAGCAGTTCTTC.

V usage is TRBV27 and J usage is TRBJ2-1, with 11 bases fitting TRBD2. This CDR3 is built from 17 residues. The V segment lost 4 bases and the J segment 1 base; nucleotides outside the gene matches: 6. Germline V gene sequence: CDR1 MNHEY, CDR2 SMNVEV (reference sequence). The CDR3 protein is CASSSPRLAGSYNEQFF. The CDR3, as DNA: TGTGCCAGCAGTTCTCCTAGACTAGCGGGATCCTACAATGAGCAGTTCTTC.

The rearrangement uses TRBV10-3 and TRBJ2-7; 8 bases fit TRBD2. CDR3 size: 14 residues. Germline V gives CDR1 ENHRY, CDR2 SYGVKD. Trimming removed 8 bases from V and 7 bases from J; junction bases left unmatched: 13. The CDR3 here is CAIGRTGGPEEQYF. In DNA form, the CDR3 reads TGTGCCATCGGGCGAACGGGAGGGCCTGAAGAGCAGTACTTC.

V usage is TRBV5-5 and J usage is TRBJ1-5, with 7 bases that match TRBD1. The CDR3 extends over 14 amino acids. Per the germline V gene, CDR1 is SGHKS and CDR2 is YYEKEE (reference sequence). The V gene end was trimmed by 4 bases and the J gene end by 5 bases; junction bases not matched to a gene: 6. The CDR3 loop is CASSHRDSYQPQHF. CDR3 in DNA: TGTGCCAGCAGCCACCGGGACAGTTATCAGCCCCAGCATTTT.

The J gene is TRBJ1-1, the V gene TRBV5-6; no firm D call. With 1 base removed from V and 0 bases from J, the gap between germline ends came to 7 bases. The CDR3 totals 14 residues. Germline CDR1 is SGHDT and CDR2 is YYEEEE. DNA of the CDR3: TGTGCCAGCAGCTTGTCCGTAATGAACACTGAAGCTTTCTTT. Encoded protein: CASSLSVMNTEAFF.

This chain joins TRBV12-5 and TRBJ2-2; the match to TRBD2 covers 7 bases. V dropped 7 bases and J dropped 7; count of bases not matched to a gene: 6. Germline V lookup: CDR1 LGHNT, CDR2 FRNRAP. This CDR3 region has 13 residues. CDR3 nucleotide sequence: TGTGCTAGTGTAAGCGGGACTAACGGGGAGCTGTTTTTT. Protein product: CASVSGTNGELFF.

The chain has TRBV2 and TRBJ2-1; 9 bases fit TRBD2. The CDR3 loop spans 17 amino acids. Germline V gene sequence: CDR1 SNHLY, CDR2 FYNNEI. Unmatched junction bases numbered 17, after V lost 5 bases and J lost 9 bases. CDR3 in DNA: TGTGCCAGCAGTCTTCGAGGTAGGCGGGAGGGTGGCAGTGAGCAGTTCTTC. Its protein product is CASSLRGRREGGSEQFF.

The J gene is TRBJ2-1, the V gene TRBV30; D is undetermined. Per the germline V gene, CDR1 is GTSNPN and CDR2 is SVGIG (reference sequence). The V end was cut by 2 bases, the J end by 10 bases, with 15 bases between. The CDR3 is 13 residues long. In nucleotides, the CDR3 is TGTGCCTGGAGTCCCCTCTGGAATGGAGAGCAGTTCTTC. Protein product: CAWSPLWNGEQFF.

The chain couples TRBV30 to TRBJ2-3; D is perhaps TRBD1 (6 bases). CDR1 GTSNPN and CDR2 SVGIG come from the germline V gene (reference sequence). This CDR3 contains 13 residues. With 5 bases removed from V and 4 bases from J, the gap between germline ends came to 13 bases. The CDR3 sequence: CAWEGVPADTQYF. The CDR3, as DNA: TGTGCCTGGGAGGGGGTGCCGGCAGATACGCAGTATTTT.

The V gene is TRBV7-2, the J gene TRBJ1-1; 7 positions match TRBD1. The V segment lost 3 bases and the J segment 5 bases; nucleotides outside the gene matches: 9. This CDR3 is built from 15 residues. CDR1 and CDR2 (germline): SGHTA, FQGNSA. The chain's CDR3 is CASSFTTGDGTEAFF. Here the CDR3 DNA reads TGTGCCAGCAGCTTCACTACAGGGGATGGGACTGAAGCTTTCTTT. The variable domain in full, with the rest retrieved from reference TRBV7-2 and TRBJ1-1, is GAGVSQSPSNKVTEKGKDVELRCDPISGHTALYWYRQSLGQGLEFLIYFQGNSAPDKSGLPSDRFSAERTGGSVSTLTIQRTQQEDSAVYLCASSFTTGDGTEAFFGQGTRLTVV.

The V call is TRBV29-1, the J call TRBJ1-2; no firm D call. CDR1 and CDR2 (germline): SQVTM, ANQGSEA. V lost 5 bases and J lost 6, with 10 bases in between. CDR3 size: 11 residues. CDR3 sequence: CSVRLEHGYTF. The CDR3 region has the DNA TGCAGCGTTCGCCTTGAACATGGCTACACCTTC. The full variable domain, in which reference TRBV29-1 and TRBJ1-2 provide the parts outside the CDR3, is SAVISQKPSRDICQRGTSLTIQCQVDSQVTMMFWYRQQPGQSLTLIATANQGSEATYESGFVIDKFPISRPNLTFSTLTVSNMSPEDSSIYLCSVRLEHGYTFGSGTRLTVV.

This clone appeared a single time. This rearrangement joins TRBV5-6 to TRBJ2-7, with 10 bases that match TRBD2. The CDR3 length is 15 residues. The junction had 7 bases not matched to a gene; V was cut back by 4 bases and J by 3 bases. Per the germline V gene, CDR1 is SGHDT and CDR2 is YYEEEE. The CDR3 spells CASSISGTSVYEQYV. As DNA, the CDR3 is TGTGCCAGCAGCATCTCCGGGACTAGCGTCTACGAGCAGTACGTC.

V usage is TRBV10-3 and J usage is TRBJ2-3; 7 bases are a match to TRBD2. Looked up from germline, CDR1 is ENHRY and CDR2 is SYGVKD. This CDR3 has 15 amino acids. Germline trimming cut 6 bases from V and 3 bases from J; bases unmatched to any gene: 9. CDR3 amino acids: CAISKLARSTDTQYF. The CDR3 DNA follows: TGTGCCATCAGCAAACTAGCGCGGTCTACAGATACGCAGTATTTT.

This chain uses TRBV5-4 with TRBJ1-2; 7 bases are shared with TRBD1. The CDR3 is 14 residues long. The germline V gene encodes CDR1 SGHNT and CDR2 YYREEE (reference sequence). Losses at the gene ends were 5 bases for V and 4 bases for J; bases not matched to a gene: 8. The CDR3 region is CASSGGTAIYGYTF. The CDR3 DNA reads TGTGCCAGCAGTGGGGGGACAGCAATCTATGGCTACACCTTC.